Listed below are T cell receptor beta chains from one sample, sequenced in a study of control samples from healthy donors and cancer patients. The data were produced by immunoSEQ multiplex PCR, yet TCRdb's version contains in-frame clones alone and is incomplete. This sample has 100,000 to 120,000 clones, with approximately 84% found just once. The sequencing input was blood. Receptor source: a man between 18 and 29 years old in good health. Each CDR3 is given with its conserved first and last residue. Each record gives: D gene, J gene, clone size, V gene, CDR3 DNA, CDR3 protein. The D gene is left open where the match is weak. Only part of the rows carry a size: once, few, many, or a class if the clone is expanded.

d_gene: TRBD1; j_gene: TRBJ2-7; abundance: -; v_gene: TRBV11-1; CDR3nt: TGTGCCAGCAGCTTGACAGGGGAATACGAGCAGTACTTC; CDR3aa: CASSLTGEYEQYF
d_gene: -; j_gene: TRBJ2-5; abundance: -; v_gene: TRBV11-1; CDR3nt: TGTGCCAGCAGCTTATCTCAGTTAAAAGAGACCCAGTACTTC; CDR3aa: CASSLSQLKETQYF
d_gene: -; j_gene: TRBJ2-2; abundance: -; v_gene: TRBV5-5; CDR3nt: TGTGCCAGCAGCCGAGTATCAGACCGAAACACCGGGGAGCTGTTTTTT; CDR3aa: CASSRVSDRNTGELFF
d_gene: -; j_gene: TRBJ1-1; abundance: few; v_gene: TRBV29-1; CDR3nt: TGCAGCGTTGGAGAGAGGGTAGAGACTGAAGCTTTCTTT; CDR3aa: CSVGERVETEAFF
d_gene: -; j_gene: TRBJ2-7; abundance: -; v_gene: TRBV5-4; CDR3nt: TGTGCCAGCAGCTTCGGCGGGGCCTACGAGCAGTACTTC; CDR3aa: CASSFGGAYEQYF
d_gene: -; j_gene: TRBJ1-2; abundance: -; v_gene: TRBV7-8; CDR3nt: TGTGCCAGCAGCACGCGGACGGGATTTCGGGAGTATGGCTACACCTTC; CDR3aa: CASSTRTGFREYGYTF
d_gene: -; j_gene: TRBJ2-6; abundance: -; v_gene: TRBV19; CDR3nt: TGTGCCAGTGGGGCAGCCAACGTCCTGACTTTC; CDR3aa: CASGAANVLTF
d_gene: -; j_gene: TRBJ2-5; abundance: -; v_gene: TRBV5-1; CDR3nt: TGCGCCAGCAGCTTGGAGCTGGACGAAGAGACCCAGTACTTC; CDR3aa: CASSLELDEETQYF
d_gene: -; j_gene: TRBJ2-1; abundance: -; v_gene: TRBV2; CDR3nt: TGTGCCAGCCGAGAGGACTCCCTCTACAATGAGCAGTTCTTC; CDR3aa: CASREDSLYNEQFF
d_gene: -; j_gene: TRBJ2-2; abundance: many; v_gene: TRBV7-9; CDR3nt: TGTGCCAGCAGGGAACTACGAACCGGGGAGCTGTTTTTT; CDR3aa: CASRELRTGELFF
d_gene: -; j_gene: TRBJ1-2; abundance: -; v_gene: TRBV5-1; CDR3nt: TGCGCCAGCAGCTTGTCAGGGTTTGGGGCCAACTATGGCTACACCTTC; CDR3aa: CASSLSGFGANYGYTF
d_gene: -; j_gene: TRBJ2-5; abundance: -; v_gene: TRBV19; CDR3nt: TGTGCCAGTAGTATAGGAGCGGGAGAGACCCAGTACTTC; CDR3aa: CASSIGAGETQYF
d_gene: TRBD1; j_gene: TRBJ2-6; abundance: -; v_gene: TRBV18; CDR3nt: TGTGCCAGCTCACCACTACAGGGGACTGGGGCCAACGTCCTGACTTTC; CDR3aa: CASSPLQGTGANVLTF
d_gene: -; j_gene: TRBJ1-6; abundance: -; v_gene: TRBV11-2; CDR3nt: TGTGCCAGCAGCTTTCGACAGAATTCACCCCTCCACTTT; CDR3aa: CASSFRQNSPLHF